The clone carrying this TCR beta chain showed up just a few times. The antigen remains unidentified. PCR was performed using 60 Vbeta and 13 Jbeta primers. Method: immunoSEQ multiplex PCR; TCRdb's copy keeps in-frame clones and lacks some. There are under 110,000 clones in the sample; 71% occur only once, and about 2.8% lies in the top ten. The data originate from a study of cytomegalovirus exposure and HLA in healthy donors. Findings and caveats of the study: In an earlier analysis, productive rearrangement rates for most beta V segments clustered near 90% or 30%. DRB1 showed the most TCR associations and HLA-C the fewest in a later analysis, as rates varied by HLA locus.

The CDR3 is made up of 15 amino acids. V gave up 4 bases and J gave up 7 bases, with 20 bases separating them. Germline CDR1 is SGHAT and CDR2 is FQNNGV. This chain joins TRBV11-2 and TRBJ2-7; tentatively, D is TRBD2 (6 bases). Sequencing used PBMCs. The clonotype originates from a female donor in good health and CMV-seronegative. CDR3 protein: CASSSWTGDQGEQYF. The DNA of the CDR3 is TGTGCCAGCAGCTCTTGGACGGGGGACCAAGGGGAGCAGTACTTC.